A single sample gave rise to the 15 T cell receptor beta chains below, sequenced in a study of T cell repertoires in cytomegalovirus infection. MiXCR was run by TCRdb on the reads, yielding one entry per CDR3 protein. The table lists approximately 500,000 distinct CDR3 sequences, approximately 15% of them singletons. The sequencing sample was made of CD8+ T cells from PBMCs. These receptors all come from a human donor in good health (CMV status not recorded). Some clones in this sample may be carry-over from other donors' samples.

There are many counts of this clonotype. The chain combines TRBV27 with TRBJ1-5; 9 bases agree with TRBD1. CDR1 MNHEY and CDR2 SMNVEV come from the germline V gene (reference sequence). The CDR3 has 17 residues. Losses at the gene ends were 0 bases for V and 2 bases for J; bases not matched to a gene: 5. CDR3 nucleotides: TGTGCCAGCAGTTTATCGACAGGGGGTTTAGGCAATCAGCCCCAGCATTTT. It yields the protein CASSLSTGGLGNQPQHF.

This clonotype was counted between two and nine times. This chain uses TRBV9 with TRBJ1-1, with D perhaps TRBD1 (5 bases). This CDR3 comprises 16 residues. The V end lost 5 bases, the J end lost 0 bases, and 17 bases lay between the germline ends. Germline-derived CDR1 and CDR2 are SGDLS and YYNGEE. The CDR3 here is CASSVSREALNTEAFF. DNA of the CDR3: TGTGCCAGCAGTGTGAGCAGGGAGGCGTTGAACACTGAAGCTTTCTTT.

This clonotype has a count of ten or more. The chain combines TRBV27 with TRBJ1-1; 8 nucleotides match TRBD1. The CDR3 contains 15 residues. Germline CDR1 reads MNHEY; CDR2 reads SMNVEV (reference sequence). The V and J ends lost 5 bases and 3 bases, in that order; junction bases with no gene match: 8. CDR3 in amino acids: CASSALTGGDTEAFF. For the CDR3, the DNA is TGTGCCAGCAGTGCCTTAACAGGGGGGGACACTGAAGCTTTCTTT.

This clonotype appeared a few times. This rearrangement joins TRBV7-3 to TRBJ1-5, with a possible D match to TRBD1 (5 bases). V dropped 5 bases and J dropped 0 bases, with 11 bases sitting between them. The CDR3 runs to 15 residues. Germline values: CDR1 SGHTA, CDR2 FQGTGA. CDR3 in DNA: TGTGCCAGCAGCCCGGACGGGGGTAGCAATCAGCCCCAGCATTTT. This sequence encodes CASSPDGGSNQPQHF. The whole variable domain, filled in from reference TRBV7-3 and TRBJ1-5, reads GAGVSQTPSNKVTEKGKYVELRCDPISGHTALYWYRQSLGQGPEFLIYFQGTGAADDSGLPNDRFFAVRPEGSVSTLKIQRTERGDSAVYLCASSPDGGSNQPQHFGDGTRLSIL.

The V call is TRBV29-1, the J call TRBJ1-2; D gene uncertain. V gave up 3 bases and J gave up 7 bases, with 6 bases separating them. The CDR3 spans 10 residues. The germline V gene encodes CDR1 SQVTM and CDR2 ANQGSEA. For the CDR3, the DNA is TGCAGCGTTGACGCGGTTGGCTACACCTTC. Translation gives CSVDAVGYTF.

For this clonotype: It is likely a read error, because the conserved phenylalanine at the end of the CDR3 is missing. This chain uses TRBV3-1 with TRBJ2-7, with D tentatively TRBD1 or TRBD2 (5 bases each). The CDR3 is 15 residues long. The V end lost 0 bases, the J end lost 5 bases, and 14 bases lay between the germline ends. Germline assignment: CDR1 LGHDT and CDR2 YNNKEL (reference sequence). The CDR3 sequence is CASSQEGRTLNEQYL. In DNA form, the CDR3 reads TGTGCCAGCAGCCAAGAGGGACGGACCCTCAACGAGCAGTACTTA.

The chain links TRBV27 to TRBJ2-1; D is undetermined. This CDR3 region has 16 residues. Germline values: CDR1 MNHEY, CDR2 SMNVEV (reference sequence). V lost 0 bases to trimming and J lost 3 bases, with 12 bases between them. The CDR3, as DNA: TGTGCCAGCAGTTTATCTGGTAGCCCCTTCTACAATGAGCAGTTCTTC. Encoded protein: CASSLSGSPFYNEQFF.

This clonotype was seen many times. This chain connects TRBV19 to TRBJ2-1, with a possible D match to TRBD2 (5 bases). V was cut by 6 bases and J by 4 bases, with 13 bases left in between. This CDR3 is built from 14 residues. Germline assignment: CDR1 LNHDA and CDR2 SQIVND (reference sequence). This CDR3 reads CASSPPRGYNEQFF. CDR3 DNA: TGTGCCAGTAGCCCACCTCGGGGATACAATGAGCAGTTCTTC.

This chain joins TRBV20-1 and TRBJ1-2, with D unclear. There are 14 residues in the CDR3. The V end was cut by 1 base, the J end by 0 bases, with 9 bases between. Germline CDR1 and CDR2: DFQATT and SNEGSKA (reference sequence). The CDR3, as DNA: TGCAGTGCTAGAGCCTTCGGGGCTAACTATGGCTACACCTTC. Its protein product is CSARAFGANYGYTF.

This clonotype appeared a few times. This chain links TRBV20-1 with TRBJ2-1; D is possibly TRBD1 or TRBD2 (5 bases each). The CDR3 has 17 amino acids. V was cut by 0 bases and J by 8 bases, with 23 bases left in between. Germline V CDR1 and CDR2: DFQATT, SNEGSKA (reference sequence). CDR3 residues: CSARERGVSHFGDEQFF. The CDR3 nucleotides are TGCAGTGCTAGAGAAAGGGGCGTCTCTCACTTCGGGGATGAGCAGTTCTTC.

CDR3 nucleotide sequence: TGTGCCAGCAGCCCACTAGCGGTTGCATACAATGAGCAGTTCTTC. This gives the protein CASSPLAVAYNEQFF. The rearrangement uses TRBV7-6 and TRBJ2-1; 8 nucleotides align to TRBD2. V shed 5 bases and J 4 bases; nucleotides not matched to a gene: 7. CDR1 and CDR2 from the germline V gene are SGHVS and FNYEAQ. The length of the CDR3 is 15 residues.

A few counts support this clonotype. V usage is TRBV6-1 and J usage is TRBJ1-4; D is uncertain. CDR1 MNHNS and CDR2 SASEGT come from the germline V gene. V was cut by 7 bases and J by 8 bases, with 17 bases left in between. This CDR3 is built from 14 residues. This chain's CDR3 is CASTFGGREEKLFF. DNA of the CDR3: TGTGCCAGCACCTTCGGCGGGCGGGAGGAAAAACTGTTTTTT.

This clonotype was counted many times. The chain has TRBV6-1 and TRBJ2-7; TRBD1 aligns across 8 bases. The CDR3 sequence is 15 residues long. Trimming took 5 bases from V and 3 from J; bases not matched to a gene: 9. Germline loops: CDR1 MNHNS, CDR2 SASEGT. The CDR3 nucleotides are TGTGCCAGCAGTTTTATTGGGACAGGTGACTACGAGCAGTACTTC. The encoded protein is CASSFIGTGDYEQYF.

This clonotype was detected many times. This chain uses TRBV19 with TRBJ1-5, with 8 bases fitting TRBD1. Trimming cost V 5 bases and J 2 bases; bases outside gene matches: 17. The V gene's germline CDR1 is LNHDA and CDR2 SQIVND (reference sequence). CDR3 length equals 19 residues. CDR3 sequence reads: CASSASPGQGYYGNQPQHF. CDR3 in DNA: TGTGCCAGTAGTGCGTCACCAGGACAGGGCTACTATGGCAATCAGCCCCAGCATTTT.

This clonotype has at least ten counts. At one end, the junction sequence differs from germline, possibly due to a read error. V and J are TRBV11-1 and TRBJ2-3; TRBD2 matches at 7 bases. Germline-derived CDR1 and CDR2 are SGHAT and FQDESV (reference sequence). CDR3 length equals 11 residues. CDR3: CASRLAGTQYF. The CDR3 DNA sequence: TGTGCCAGCAGATTAGCGGGTACGCAGTATTTT.